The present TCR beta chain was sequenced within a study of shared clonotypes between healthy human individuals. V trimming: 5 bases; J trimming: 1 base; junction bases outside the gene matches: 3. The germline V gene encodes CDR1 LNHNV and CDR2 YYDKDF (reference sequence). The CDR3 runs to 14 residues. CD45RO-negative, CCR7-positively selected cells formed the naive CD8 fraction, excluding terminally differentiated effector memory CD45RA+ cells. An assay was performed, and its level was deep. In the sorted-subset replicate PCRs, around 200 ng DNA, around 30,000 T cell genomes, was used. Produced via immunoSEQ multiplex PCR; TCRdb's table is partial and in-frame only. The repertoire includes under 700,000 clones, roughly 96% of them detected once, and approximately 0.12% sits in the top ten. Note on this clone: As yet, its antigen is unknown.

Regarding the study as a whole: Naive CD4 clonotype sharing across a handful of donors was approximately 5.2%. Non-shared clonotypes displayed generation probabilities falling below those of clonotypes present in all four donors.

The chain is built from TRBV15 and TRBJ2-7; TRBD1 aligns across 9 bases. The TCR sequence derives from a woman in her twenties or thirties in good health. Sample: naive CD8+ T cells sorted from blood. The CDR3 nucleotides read TGTGCCACCAGCGGGGGACAGGGTTCCTACGAGCAGTACTTC. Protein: CATSGGQGSYEQYF.